These 27 T cell receptor beta chains were sequenced from one sample in a study of T cell clonotyping in hematopoietic cell transplantation (dated by TCRdb to the early 2020s). The meaning of the sample's time point label: 100 days after allo-HCT. Libraries were constructed by the immunoSEQ multiplex PCR assay. As stored in TCRdb, this immuneACCESS dataset retains in-frame rearrangements with V and J assigned. A fraction of the clones does not appear; measured against another copy, unresolved V genes explain less than half of the discrepancy, and the remainder lacks a known reason. In this sample the table shows roughly 9,100 clones, approximately 94% of which occur a single time. Around 5.7% of the sample goes to the ten largest clones. Source: PBMCs, taken 100 days after allogeneic stem cell transplant. These receptors were taken from a male patient aged 45-60 years who had an allogeneic stem cell transplant from a related donor, so T cells may come from the graft donor. Some clones in this sample may be carry-over from other donors' samples.

The J gene is TRBJ2-1, the V gene TRBV19; 8 bases line up with TRBD2. With V trimmed by 1 base and J by 3 bases, 2 bases remained unmatched. The CDR3 extends over 15 amino acids. Per the germline V gene, CDR1 is LNHDA and CDR2 is SQIVND (reference sequence). The CDR3 reads CASSIAAGDYNEQFF. The CDR3 DNA follows: TGTGCCAGTAGTATAGCAGCGGGGGACTACAATGAGCAGTTCTTC.

The genes are TRBV18 and TRBJ1-3; 7 bases are a match to TRBD1. Unmatched junction bases numbered 4, after V lost 8 bases and J lost 3 bases. The CDR3 contains 13 residues. Germline loops: CDR1 KGHSH, CDR2 LQKENI. DNA of the CDR3: TGTGCCAGCCGCAGGGACAGTGGAAACACCATATATTTT. Its protein is CASRRDSGNTIYF. The entire variable domain, with the rest obtained from reference TRBV18 and TRBJ1-3, is as follows: NAGVMQNPRHLVRRRGQEARLRCSPMKGHSHVYWYRQLPEEGLKFMVYLQKENIIDESGMPKERFSAEFPKEGPSILRIQQVVRGDSAAYFCASRRDSGNTIYFGEGSWLTVV.

The chain has TRBV7-8 and TRBJ2-1; a weak D match, TRBD1 (6 bases). The V end was cut by 7 bases, the J end by 0 bases, with 13 bases between. Germline V gene data show CDR1 as SGHVS and CDR2 as FQNEAQ. The CDR3 loop spans 15 amino acids. The CDR3 loop is CASIDRSSSYNEQFF. CDR3 bases: TGTGCCAGCATCGACAGGTCGAGCTCCTACAATGAGCAGTTCTTC.

This sequence joins TRBV6-1 and TRBJ1-1; 9 bases match TRBD1. The CDR3 extends over 14 amino acids. Germline V gene lookup returns CDR1 MNHNS and CDR2 SASEGT. V shed 5 bases, J shed 5 bases, and the junction held 6 bases outside the gene matches. Here the CDR3 DNA reads TGTGCCAGCAGTTATACAGGGGGCGGAACTGAAGCTTTCTTT. It yields the protein CASSYTGGGTEAFF.

The CDR3 DNA follows: TGTGCCAGCAGCGACCTAGCGGGTATGCTCGGTCGGCAGTTCTTC. Its protein is CASSDLAGMLGRQFF. V usage is TRBV13 and J usage is TRBJ2-1; 8 bases are a match to TRBD2. Germline CDR1 reads PRHDT; CDR2 reads FYEKMQ (reference sequence). This CDR3 spans 15 amino acids. V lost 5 bases and J lost 12; bases outside the gene matches: 15.

The genes are TRBV19 and TRBJ1-1, with a weak D call TRBD1 (6 bases). Per germline, CDR1 LNHDA and CDR2 SQIVND (reference sequence). V lost 6 bases and J lost 7, with 12 bases in between. The CDR3 consists of 12 residues. CDR3 nucleotides: TGTGCCAGTAGCCAACAGGGAATTGAAGCTTTCTTT. This encodes CASSQQGIEAFF.

This clone is a singleton in its sample. This rearrangement joins TRBV5-3 to TRBJ1-5; D not resolved. TRBV5-3 carries the ORF label, with uncertain function. Trimming left V 1 base short and J 0 bases short, with 17 bases between. CDR3 length equals 18 residues. The CDR3 spells CARSLFGPPGDSNQPQHF. The CDR3 DNA reads TGTGCCAGAAGCTTGTTTGGACCCCCCGGAGATAGCAATCAGCCCCAGCATTTT.

A single count supports this clone. The chain combines TRBV7-2 with TRBJ2-7; perhaps TRBD2 as D (5 bases). V was pared by 2 bases and J by 3 bases, with 8 bases between. The CDR3 is 13 amino acids. From germline, CDR1 is SGHTA and CDR2 FQGNSA. The CDR3 DNA is TGTGCCAGCAGCTTAAGTGAGGGCTACGAGCAGTACTTC. This codes for CASSLSEGYEQYF.

The rearrangement uses TRBV28 and TRBJ1-6, with a tentative D call TRBD1 (5 bases). The CDR3 has 18 amino acids. Germline V gene sequence: CDR1 MDHEN, CDR2 SYDVKM. Trimming cost V 6 bases and J 0 bases, with 18 bases left between them. CDR3 in DNA: TGTGCCAGCAGCCTATCTCAGGGTATGGGCTCCTATAATTCACCCCTCCACTTT. It translates to CASSLSQGMGSYNSPLHF.

The chain carries TRBV9 and TRBJ2-3; D uncertain. Between the trimmed V and J ends, which lost 0 bases and 5 bases, there was a span of 13 bases. CDR3 size: 15 residues. Germline assignment: CDR1 SGDLS and CDR2 YYNGEE. The CDR3 DNA follows: TGTGCCAGCAGCGTAGGAGGAACAGTAGGAGATACGCAGTATTTT. It is translated as CASSVGGTVGDTQYF. The entire variable domain, with the rest obtained from reference TRBV9 and TRBJ2-3, is as follows: DSGVTQTPKHLITATGQRVTLRCSPRSGDLSVYWYQQSLDQGLQFLIQYYNGEERAKGNILERFSAQQFPDLHSELNLSSLELGDSALYFCASSVGGTVGDTQYFGPGTRLTVL.

This chain links TRBV20-1 with TRBJ2-1; D is unclear. Germline V gene data show CDR1 as DFQATT and CDR2 as SNEGSKA (reference sequence). The CDR3 length is 11 residues. V was shortened by 3 bases and J by 9 bases, with 9 bases between the two germline ends. The CDR3 here is CSASRGPEQFF. CDR3 sequence (DNA): TGCAGTGCTAGCCGCGGCCCTGAGCAGTTCTTC.

V gene TRBV9 combines with J gene TRBJ2-1, with 7 nucleotides matching TRBD1. V lost 6 bases, J lost 0 bases, and 3 bases stayed unmatched. This CDR3 has 14 residues. The germline V gene encodes CDR1 SGDLS and CDR2 YYNGEE. CDR3 region: CASKRDSSYNEQFF. The CDR3 bases are TGTGCCAGCAAGAGGGACAGCTCCTACAATGAGCAGTTCTTC.

This clone was counted once. CDR3 residues: CASSQSGEAFF. The CDR3 DNA reads as TGCGCCAGCAGCCAATCGGGTGAAGCTTTCTTT. The chain links TRBV4-1 to TRBJ1-1, with D uncertain. Looked up from germline, CDR1 is MGHRA and CDR2 is YSYEKL. Trimming took 2 bases from V and 7 from J, leaving 5 bases between them. The CDR3 extends over 11 amino acids.

Here the CDR3 DNA reads TGTGCCAGCAGCGCGTCCGGGGACGGAAAAGAGACCCAGTACTTC. Its translation is CASSASGDGKETQYF. This chain links TRBV5-8 with TRBJ2-5; D is perhaps TRBD1 or TRBD2 (5 bases each). V gave up 4 bases and J gave up 3 bases, with 16 bases separating them. The CDR3 spans 15 residues. The germline gives CDR1 SGHTS, CDR2 YDEGEE. Using reference TRBV5-8 and TRBJ2-5 for the parts outside the CDR3, the full variable domain is EAGVTQSPTHLIKTRGQQATLRCSPISGHTSVYWYQQALGLGLQFLLWYDEGEERNRGNFPPRFSGRQFPNYSSELNVNALELEDSALYLCASSASGDGKETQYFGPGTRLLVL.

This rearrangement joins TRBV13 to TRBJ2-2; TRBD1 agrees at 11 bases. The CDR3 contains 15 residues. CDR1 and CDR2 from the germline V gene are PRHDT and FYEKMQ (reference sequence). V lost 3 bases to trimming and J lost 6 bases; unmatched junction nucleotides: 3. The CDR3 is CASSLGQGGSGELFF. For the CDR3, the DNA is TGTGCCAGCAGCTTGGGACAGGGGGGATCCGGGGAGCTGTTTTTT.

J is TRBJ2-7 and V is TRBV19; D tentatively reads TRBD1 or TRBD2 (5 bases each). Trimming took 4 bases from V and 6 from J, leaving 10 bases between them. The CDR3 contains 12 residues. Germline loops: CDR1 LNHDA, CDR2 SQIVND (reference sequence). The CDR3 reads CASSTIGAEQYF. CDR3 DNA sequence: TGTGCCAGTAGTACGATCGGGGCCGAGCAGTACTTC.

This rearrangement joins TRBV5-1 to TRBJ1-2; D gene ambiguous. The CDR3 length is 17 residues. Germline V gene data show CDR1 as SGHRS and CDR2 as YFSETQ. The V and J ends lost 0 bases and 0 bases respectively, with 15 bases between them. The CDR3 spells CASSLDGMRITNYGYTF. DNA of the CDR3: TGCGCCAGCAGCTTGGATGGTATGCGGATAACTAACTATGGCTACACCTTC.

The chain joins TRBV27 to TRBJ2-7, with a tentative D call TRBD2 (6 bases). Germline CDR1 reads MNHEY; CDR2 reads SMNVEV (reference sequence). The V end lost 4 bases, the J end lost 4 bases, and 14 bases lay between the germline ends. The CDR3 runs 14 residues. The CDR3 reads CASSYDGRGYEQYF. As DNA, the CDR3 is TGTGCCAGCAGTTATGACGGACGGGGGTACGAGCAGTACTTC.

The chain couples TRBV19 to TRBJ2-3, with TRBD2 identical over 7 bases. The length of the CDR3 is 15 residues. The ends lost 1 base at V and 4 bases at J; junction bases unmatched: 5. The V gene's germline CDR1 is LNHDA and CDR2 SQIVND (reference sequence). CDR3 nucleotides: TGTGCCAGTAGTATAGGCGGGAGTGGTGCAGATACGCAGTATTTT. The encoded protein is CASSIGGSGADTQYF.

The chain couples TRBV6-5 to TRBJ2-7; the match to TRBD1 covers 9 bases. CDR1 and CDR2 from the germline V gene are MNHEY and SVGAGI. The CDR3 spans 15 residues. Unmatched junction bases numbered 7, after V lost 4 bases and J lost 3 bases. CDR3 sequence reads: CASSSPGTGIYEQYF. DNA of the CDR3: TGTGCCAGCAGTTCGCCAGGGACAGGGATCTACGAGCAGTACTTC.

This rearrangement joins TRBV7-2 to TRBJ2-1, with 7 bases identical to TRBD2. This CDR3 contains 16 residues. Germline loops: CDR1 SGHTA, CDR2 FQGNSA. Germline trimming cut 1 base from V and 0 bases from J; bases unmatched to any gene: 3. The CDR3 sequence: CASSLERGGSYNEQFF. As DNA, the CDR3 is TGTGCCAGCAGCTTAGAGCGCGGGGGCTCCTACAATGAGCAGTTCTTC.

The chain employs TRBV5-6 and TRBJ1-1; D gene ambiguous. Germline values: CDR1 SGHDT, CDR2 YYEEEE. V gave up 2 bases and J gave up 8 bases, with 13 bases separating them. The CDR3 has 13 residues. The CDR3, as DNA: TGTGCCAGCAGCTTTCCAGGTAGTGCGGAAGCTTTCTTT. Translating gives CASSFPGSAEAFF.

This chain connects TRBV30 to TRBJ1-4; tentatively, D is TRBD1 (6 bases). Germline V lookup: CDR1 GTSNPN, CDR2 SVGIG (reference sequence). V lost 0 bases, J lost 8 bases, and 13 bases lay in between. The CDR3 loop spans 14 amino acids. This chain's CDR3 is CAWSVHRVSEKLFF. CDR3 DNA sequence: TGTGCCTGGAGTGTACACAGGGTTAGCGAAAAACTGTTTTTT.

This chain links TRBV7-3 with TRBJ2-7; D possibly corresponds to TRBD1 (5 bases). Germline CDR1 reads SGHTA; CDR2 reads FQGTGA. With 2 bases removed from V and 6 bases from J, the gap between germline ends came to 11 bases. The CDR3 contains 13 residues. The CDR3 sequence is CASSLQGVGEQYF. The CDR3 DNA reads TGTGCCAGCAGCTTACAAGGGGTCGGCGAGCAGTACTTC.

The chain has TRBV29-1 and TRBJ2-1; no clear D gene. CDR3 length: 10 residues. V was cut by 6 bases and J by 5 bases, with 5 bases left in between. Germline V gives CDR1 SQVTM, CDR2 ANQGSEA. The CDR3 DNA reads as TGCAGCGTGGCAAACAATGAGCAGTTCTTC. It is translated as CSVANNEQFF.

This chain joins TRBV7-2 and TRBJ2-7; D possibly corresponds to TRBD2 (5 bases). The germline V gene has CDR1 SGHTA and CDR2 FQGNSA. This CDR3 contains 14 residues. Trimming cost V 3 bases and J 7 bases, with 16 bases left between them. This CDR3 is CASSLMGDLREQYF. DNA of the CDR3: TGTGCCAGCAGCTTGATGGGAGACCTCCGGGAGCAGTACTTC. Combining the CDR3 with reference TRBV7-2 and TRBJ2-7 gives the whole variable domain GAGVSQSPSNKVTEKGKDVELRCDPISGHTALYWYRQSLGQGLEFLIYFQGNSAPDKSGLPSDRFSAERTGGSVSTLTIQRTQQEDSAVYLCASSLMGDLREQYFGPGTRLTVT.

The genes are TRBV4-2 and TRBJ2-1; 9 nucleotides align to TRBD1. Germline assignment: CDR1 LGHNA and CDR2 YNFKEQ. The CDR3 runs to 16 residues. V was pared by 4 bases and J by 14 bases, with 18 bases of the junction left unmatched. CDR3 amino acids: CASSPRDRDEYAEKFF. For the CDR3, the DNA is TGTGCCAGCAGCCCTAGGGACAGGGACGAGTACGCTGAAAAGTTCTTC.